What follows are 21 T cell receptor beta chains derived from one specimen sequenced in a study of T cell responses to AZD1222 COVID-19 vaccine. Generated by immunoSEQ multiplex PCR, the TCRdb table keeps only in-frame clones and is missing some. Of around 200,000 clones listed, 80% to 90% are singletons. Sequenced material: peripheral blood, taken on day 0 of AZD1222 vaccination. The receptor set was obtained from an adult in good health.

J is TRBJ1-2 and V is TRBV5-1; a possible D gene is TRBD1 (6 bases). This CDR3 comprises 14 residues. V lost 4 bases and J lost 8, with 18 bases in between. Germline V gives CDR1 SGHRS, CDR2 YFSETQ. Here the CDR3 DNA reads TGCGCCAGCAGCCCTGGACAGAGCCCGCGAGGCTACACCTTC. Amino acid sequence: CASSPGQSPRGYTF.

The genes are TRBV5-5 and TRBJ1-4, with D possibly matching TRBD1 (6 bases). From germline, CDR1 is SGHKS and CDR2 YYEKEE (reference sequence). The CDR3 consists of 18 residues. Trimming shortened V by 1 base and J by 0 bases, and 16 bases separated the two germline ends. The CDR3, as DNA: TGTGCCAGCAGCTTGCAGGGGAGGGGACCGGCAACTAATGAAAAACTGTTTTTT. Its protein product is CASSLQGRGPATNEKLFF.

The rearrangement uses TRBV29-1 and TRBJ1-4, with 7 positions matching TRBD1. CDR3 size: 14 residues. V trimming: 4 bases; J trimming: 7 bases; junction bases outside the gene matches: 9. The germline CDR1 and CDR2 sequences are SQVTM and ANQGSEA. The CDR3 protein is CSVGKGGASEKLFF. DNA of the CDR3: TGCAGCGTTGGAAAAGGGGGCGCGAGTGAAAAACTGTTTTTT. The complete variable domain, with remaining parts taken from reference TRBV29-1 and TRBJ1-4, reads SAVISQKPSRDICQRGTSLTIQCQVDSQVTMMFWYRQQPGQSLTLIATANQGSEATYESGFVIDKFPISRPNLTFSTLTVSNMSPEDSSIYLCSVGKGGASEKLFFGSGTQLSVL.

The V call is TRBV6-5, the J call TRBJ1-6, with a possible D match to TRBD1 (6 bases). V lost 2 bases and J lost 0, with 8 bases in between. CDR1 and CDR2 from the germline V gene are MNHEY and SVGAGI. CDR3 length: 16 amino acids. The CDR3 loop reads CASSYQDSSYNSPLHF. The DNA of the CDR3 is TGTGCCAGCAGTTACCAGGACAGCTCCTATAATTCACCCCTCCACTTT.

V is TRBV2 and J is TRBJ1-3; no definite D call. This CDR3 is built from 16 residues. The V end lost 6 bases, the J end lost 0 bases, and 15 bases lay between the germline ends. Germline CDR1 is SNHLY and CDR2 is FYNNEI. CDR3 nucleotides: TGTGCCAGCAGGGATCAACGCCGCGTCTCTGGAAACACCATATATTTT. Protein: CASRDQRRVSGNTIYF.

This chain joins TRBV2 and TRBJ2-2, with 8 bases aligning to TRBD1. CDR3 length: 15 residues. J was trimmed by 6 bases and V by 1 base; bases with no gene match: 4. CDR1 is SNHLY, CDR2 FYNNEI, per germline. The chain's CDR3 is CASSEGVTGAGELFF. Here the CDR3 DNA reads TGTGCCAGCAGTGAAGGGGTGACAGGGGCCGGGGAGCTGTTTTTT.

The chain couples TRBV5-1 to TRBJ1-6; no clear D gene. V lost 0 bases and J 0 bases, leaving 10 bases between the germline ends. Germline CDR1 reads SGHRS; CDR2 reads YFSETQ. This CDR3 is built from 17 residues. CDR3 nucleotides: TGCGCCAGCAGCTTGGAGCCCGGGAGCTCCTATAATTCACCCCTCCACTTT. It is translated as CASSLEPGSSYNSPLHF.

The CDR3 bases are TGTGCCAGCAGCTTGGAGTCCATAGCTACCCGGGAGCTGTTTTTT. Its translation is CASSLESIATRELFF. This chain uses TRBV5-5 with TRBJ2-2, with no clear D. Per the germline V gene, CDR1 is SGHKS and CDR2 is YYEKEE (reference sequence). Trimming stripped 0 bases from V and 9 bases from J, with 15 bases between. The CDR3 has 15 amino acids.

In DNA form, the CDR3 reads TGTGCCAGCAGTTTACAAGACGGGGGCACTGAAGCTTTCTTT. The encoded protein is CASSLQDGGTEAFF. V usage is TRBV27 and J usage is TRBJ1-1; weak D call: TRBD1 (5 bases). In germline, CDR1 is MNHEY, CDR2 SMNVEV (reference sequence). V lost 2 bases, J lost 4 bases, and 11 bases lay in between. The CDR3 runs to 14 residues.

This clone was counted only a few times. V and J are TRBV19 and TRBJ2-4; TRBD2 agrees at 8 bases. V lost 1 base and J lost 0; bases outside the gene matches: 11. The CDR3 runs to 19 residues. Germline values: CDR1 LNHDA, CDR2 SQIVND (reference sequence). CDR3 sequence (DNA): TGTGCCAGTAGTATAGGGTTTTTAGCGGGGCCCGTAGCCAAAAACATTCAGTACTTC. This encodes CASSIGFLAGPVAKNIQYF.

The rearrangement joins TRBV7-2 to TRBJ2-5, with D perhaps matching TRBD1 (6 bases). Germline V gene data show CDR1 as SGHTA and CDR2 as FQGNSA. The CDR3 consists of 13 residues. The V end was cut by 4 bases, the J end by 3 bases, with 9 bases between. CDR3 nucleotides: TGTGCCAGCAGCTCGGGACAAAAAGAGACCCAGTACTTC. This translates into CASSSGQKETQYF.

V is TRBV7-9 and J is TRBJ1-1, with D possibly being TRBD1 (5 bases). The germline V and J ends were trimmed by 1 base and 0 bases, with 12 bases remaining between them. From germline, CDR1 is SEHNR and CDR2 FQNEAQ (reference sequence). This CDR3 comprises 16 residues. DNA for the CDR3: TGTGCCAGCAGCTTAGAGAGGACATATTTGAACACTGAAGCTTTCTTT. This translates into CASSLERTYLNTEAFF. Combining the CDR3 with reference TRBV7-9 and TRBJ1-1 gives the whole variable domain DTGVSQNPRHKITKRGQNVTFRCDPISEHNRLYWYRQTLGQGPEFLTYFQNEAQLEKSRLLSDRFSAERPKGSFSTLEIQRTEQGDSAMYLCASSLERTYLNTEAFFGQGTRLTVV.

The genes are TRBV20-1 and TRBJ2-4; TRBD1 matches at 7 bases. Losses at the gene ends were 7 bases for V and 6 bases for J; bases not matched to a gene: 3. From germline, CDR1 is DFQATT and CDR2 SNEGSKA (reference sequence). The CDR3 sequence is 11 residues long. CDR3 sequence: CSVRQGNIQYF. The CDR3 coding sequence is TGCAGTGTTCGACAGGGAAACATTCAGTACTTC.

As regards this clone: Mismatch with germline at one junction end may stem from a read error. This chain joins TRBV7-7 and TRBJ2-7; D remains unclear. The CDR3 runs 14 residues. CDR1 SSHAT and CDR2 FNYEAQ come from the germline V gene (reference sequence). The CDR3 DNA reads TGTGCTAGCAGCTTAGAACTCAGCTCCTACGAGCAGTACTTC. Protein: CASSLELSSYEQYF.

This chain uses TRBV27 with TRBJ2-3; 7 nucleotides line up with TRBD1. CDR1 is MNHEY and CDR2 is SMNVEV in the germline V gene (reference sequence). J gave up 4 bases and V 2 bases, and 6 bases lay outside the gene matches. This CDR3 contains 15 residues. The DNA of the CDR3 is TGTGCCAGCAGTTTAAGGGACAGCCCACCAGATACGCAGTATTTT. Amino acid sequence: CASSLRDSPPDTQYF.

As DNA, the CDR3 is TGTGCCAGCAAGCAGGAGGGGGCGGGCTCCTACGAGCAGTACTTC. Its translation is CASKQEGAGSYEQYF. The chain uses TRBV6-5 and TRBJ2-7; D possibly corresponds to TRBD1 (7 bases). V was shortened by 7 bases and J by 0 bases, with 16 bases between the two germline ends. CDR1 is MNHEY and CDR2 is SVGAGI in the germline V gene. CDR3 length: 15 amino acids.

The rearrangement joins TRBV24-1 to TRBJ2-1, with no clear D. The CDR3 contains 11 residues. Trimming stripped 9 bases from V and 7 bases from J, with 9 bases between. Germline lookup yields CDR1 KGHDR and CDR2 SFDVKD. The CDR3 nucleotides read TGTGCCACCGCCCTACGTAATGAGCAGTTCTTC. It codes for CATALRNEQFF.

The V call is TRBV27, the J call TRBJ1-5, with D maybe TRBD1 (5 bases). Trimming shortened V by 1 base and J by 5 bases, and 12 bases separated the two germline ends. The germline V gene has CDR1 MNHEY and CDR2 SMNVEV (reference sequence). There are 15 residues in the CDR3. The CDR3: CASSLLGREDQPQHF. The CDR3 nucleotides are TGTGCCAGCAGTTTATTGGGACGGGAGGATCAGCCCCAGCATTTT.

J is TRBJ2-6 and V is TRBV29-1; a possible D gene is TRBD2 (6 bases). Trimming pared 3 bases from V and 0 bases from J, leaving 9 bases between. Looked up from germline, CDR1 is SQVTM and CDR2 is ANQGSEA. The CDR3 spans 15 residues. The CDR3 protein is CSVDLGLSGANVLTF. CDR3 bases: TGCAGCGTTGACCTGGGACTCTCTGGGGCCAACGTCCTGACTTTC. Variable domain in full (rest from reference TRBV29-1 and TRBJ2-6): SAVISQKPSRDICQRGTSLTIQCQVDSQVTMMFWYRQQPGQSLTLIATANQGSEATYESGFVIDKFPISRPNLTFSTLTVSNMSPEDSSIYLCSVDLGLSGANVLTFGAGSRLTVL.

The chain recombines TRBV14 with TRBJ1-1; 7 nucleotides align to TRBD1. V shed 4 bases and J 11 bases; nucleotides not matched to a gene: 7. The length of the CDR3 is 12 residues. From germline, CDR1 is SGHDN and CDR2 FVKESK. CDR3 nucleotides: TGTGCCAGCAGCCTAACAGGGGTTTGGGCTTTCTTT. Translating it yields CASSLTGVWAFF.

This clone is a singleton in its sample. This chain joins TRBV25-1 and TRBJ1-5; D unresolved. The ends were cut back, 4 bases at V and 3 bases at J, with 7 bases in the middle. The CDR3 totals 13 residues. Germline CDR1 and CDR2: MGHDK and SYGVNS. DNA of the CDR3: TGTGCCAGCAGTGCGGGCTCCAATCAGCCCCAGCATTTT. It specifies CASSAGSNQPQHF.